The source of this TCR beta chain is a study of T cell responses to AZD1222 COVID-19 vaccine. Findings and limits, study-wide: Clonal diversity was possibly underestimated, and white British individuals and females predominated among donors. Spike-specific TCR breadth and depth grew following two AZD1222 doses.

The protocol was immunoSEQ multiplex PCR, while the TCRdb copy is restricted to in-frame clones and leaves out a portion. Here the sample spans 100,000 to 150,000 clones, approximately 89% being singletons. The ends were cut back, 8 bases at V and 8 bases at J, with 18 bases in the middle. The CDR3 runs 14 residues. In germline, CDR1 is MNHEY, CDR2 SVGAGI. About this clone: No antigen is known for it.

The chain carries TRBV6-5 and TRBJ1-4, with D possibly matching TRBD1 (5 bases). Here the sequenced sample was peripheral blood, taken 28 days after the second AZD1222 dose. The clonotype originates from an adult who received the AZD1222 COVID-19 vaccine. CDR3 in amino acids: CASEPTVNREKLFF. The CDR3 coding sequence is TGTGCCAGCGAACCGACAGTAAACCGGGAAAAACTGTTTTTT.